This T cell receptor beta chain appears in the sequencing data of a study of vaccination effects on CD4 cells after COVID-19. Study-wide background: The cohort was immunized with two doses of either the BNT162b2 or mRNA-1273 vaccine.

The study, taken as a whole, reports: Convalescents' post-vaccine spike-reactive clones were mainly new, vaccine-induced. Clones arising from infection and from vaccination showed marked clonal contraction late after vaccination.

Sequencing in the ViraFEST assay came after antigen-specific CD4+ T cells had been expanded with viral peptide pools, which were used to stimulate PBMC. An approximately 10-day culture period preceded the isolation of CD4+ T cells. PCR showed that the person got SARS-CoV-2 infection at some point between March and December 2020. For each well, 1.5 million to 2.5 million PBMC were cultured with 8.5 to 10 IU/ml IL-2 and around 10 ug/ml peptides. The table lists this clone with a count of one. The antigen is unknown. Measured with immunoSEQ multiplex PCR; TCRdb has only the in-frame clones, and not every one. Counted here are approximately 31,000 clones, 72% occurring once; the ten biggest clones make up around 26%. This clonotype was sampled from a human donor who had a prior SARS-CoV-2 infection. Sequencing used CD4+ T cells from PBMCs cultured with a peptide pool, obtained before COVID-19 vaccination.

CDR3 sequence (DNA): TGTGCCAGCACCCTATCAGGGGTGGGCTATGGCTACACCTTC. Translated: CASTLSGVGYGYTF. The rearrangement uses TRBV7-9 and TRBJ1-2, with D tentatively TRBD1 (6 bases). Trimming pared 7 bases from V and 4 bases from J, leaving 16 bases between. Germline values: CDR1 SEHNR, CDR2 FQNEAQ (reference sequence). The CDR3 consists of 14 residues.